This TCR beta chain was identified in a study of breast tumors, draining lymph nodes, adjacent tissues. The study, taken as a whole, reports: Tumor and nontumor repertoires were significantly more similar in luminal-like than in basal-like breast cancer. The data were judged consistent with most tumor T cells coming from lymph node and expanding in tumor. Tumor repertoires ranked between lymph nodes and nontumor tissue in diversity, with V and J gene preferences.

TCRdb re-called the multiplex PCR reads through MiXCR, storing one row per CDR3 protein. The data show roughly 11,000 distinct CDR3 sequences, approximately 35% seen once. Trimming pared 3 bases from V and 5 bases from J, leaving 10 bases between. Germline assignment: CDR1 SGHTA and CDR2 FQGNSA. The CDR3 consists of 13 residues. This clonotype was observed many times. Antigen specificity is unknown. The chain recombines TRBV7-2 with TRBJ2-5; D not certain. The sequenced sample consisted of breast tumor tissue. The receptor's source is a female donor with breast cancer. Some clones in this sample may be carry-over from other donors' samples. The CDR3 region has the DNA TGTGCCAGCAGCTTTGGCATAGGGGAGACCCAGTACTTC. Amino acid sequence: CASSFGIGETQYF.